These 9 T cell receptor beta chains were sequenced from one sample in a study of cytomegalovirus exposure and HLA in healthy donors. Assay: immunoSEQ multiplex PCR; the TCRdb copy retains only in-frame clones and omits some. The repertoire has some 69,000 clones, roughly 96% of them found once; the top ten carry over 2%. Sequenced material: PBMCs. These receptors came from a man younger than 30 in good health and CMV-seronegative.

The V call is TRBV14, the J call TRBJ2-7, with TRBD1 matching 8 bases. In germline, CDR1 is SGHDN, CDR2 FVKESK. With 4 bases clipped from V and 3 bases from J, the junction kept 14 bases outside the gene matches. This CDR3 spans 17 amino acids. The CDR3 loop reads CASSRDRFNLEDYEQYF. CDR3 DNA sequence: TGTGCCAGCAGCCGGGACAGGTTTAATCTAGAGGACTACGAGCAGTACTTC. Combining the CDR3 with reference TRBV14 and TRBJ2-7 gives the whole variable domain EAGVTQFPSHSVIEKGQTVTLRCDPISGHDNLYWYRRVMGKEIKFLLHFVKESKQDESGMPNNRFLAERTGGTYSTLKVQPAELEDSGVYFCASSRDRFNLEDYEQYFGPGTRLTVT.

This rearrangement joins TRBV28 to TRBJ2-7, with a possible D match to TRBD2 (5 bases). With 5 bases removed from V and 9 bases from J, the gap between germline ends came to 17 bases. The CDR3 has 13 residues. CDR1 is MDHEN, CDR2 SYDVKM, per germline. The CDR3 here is CASSPFPDSLQYF. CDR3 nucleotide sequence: TGTGCCAGCAGTCCCTTCCCGGACTCTTTGCAGTACTTC.

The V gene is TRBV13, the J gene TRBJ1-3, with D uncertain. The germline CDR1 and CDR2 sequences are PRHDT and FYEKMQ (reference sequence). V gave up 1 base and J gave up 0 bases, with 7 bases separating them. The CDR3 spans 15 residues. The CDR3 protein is CASSLVRYSGNTIYF. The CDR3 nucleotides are TGTGCCAGCAGCTTAGTTCGCTACTCTGGAAACACCATATATTTT.

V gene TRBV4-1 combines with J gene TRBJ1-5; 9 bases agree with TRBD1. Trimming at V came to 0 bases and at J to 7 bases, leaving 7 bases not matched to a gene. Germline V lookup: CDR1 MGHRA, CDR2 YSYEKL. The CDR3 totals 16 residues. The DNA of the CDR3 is TGCGCCAGCAGCCAAGATAGGACAGGGGTGGGCCAGCCCCAGCATTTT. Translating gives CASSQDRTGVGQPQHF.

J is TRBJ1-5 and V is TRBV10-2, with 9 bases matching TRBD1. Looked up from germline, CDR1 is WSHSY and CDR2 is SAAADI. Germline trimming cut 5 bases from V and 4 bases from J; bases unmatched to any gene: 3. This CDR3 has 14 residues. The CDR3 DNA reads TGCGCCAGCAGTAGCGGGACAGGGAATCAGCCCCAGCATTTT. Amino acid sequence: CASSSGTGNQPQHF.

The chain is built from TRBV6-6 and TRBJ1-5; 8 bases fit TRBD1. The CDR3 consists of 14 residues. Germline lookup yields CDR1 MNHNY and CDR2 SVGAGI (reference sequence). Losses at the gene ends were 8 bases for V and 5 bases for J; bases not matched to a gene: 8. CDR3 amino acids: CASGSGTGDQPQHF. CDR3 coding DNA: TGTGCCAGCGGCTCCGGGACAGGAGATCAGCCCCAGCATTTT.

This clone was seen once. CDR3 DNA sequence: TGTGCCAGCAGGCCGGGCGAACAGGGTAACACTGAAGCTTTCTTT. Protein product: CASRPGEQGNTEAFF. This chain connects TRBV7-9 to TRBJ1-1; tentative D call: TRBD1 (6 bases). CDR1 is SEHNR and CDR2 is FQNEAQ in the germline V gene (reference sequence). The V gene lost 6 bases and the J gene lost 2 bases, with 16 bases spanning the gap. This CDR3 region has 15 residues.

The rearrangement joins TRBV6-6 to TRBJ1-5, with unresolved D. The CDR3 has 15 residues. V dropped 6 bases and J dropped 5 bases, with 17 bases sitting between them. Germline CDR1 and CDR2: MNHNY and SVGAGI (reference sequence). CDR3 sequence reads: CASSPGRDGYQPQHF. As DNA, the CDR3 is TGTGCCAGCAGCCCGGGGAGGGATGGTTATCAGCCCCAGCATTTT.

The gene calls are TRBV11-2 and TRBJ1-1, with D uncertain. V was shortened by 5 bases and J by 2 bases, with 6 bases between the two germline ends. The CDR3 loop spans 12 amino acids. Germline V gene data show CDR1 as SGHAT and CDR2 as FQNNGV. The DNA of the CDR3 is TGTGCCAGCAGCCCCCAAAACACTGAAGCTTTCTTT. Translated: CASSPQNTEAFF.